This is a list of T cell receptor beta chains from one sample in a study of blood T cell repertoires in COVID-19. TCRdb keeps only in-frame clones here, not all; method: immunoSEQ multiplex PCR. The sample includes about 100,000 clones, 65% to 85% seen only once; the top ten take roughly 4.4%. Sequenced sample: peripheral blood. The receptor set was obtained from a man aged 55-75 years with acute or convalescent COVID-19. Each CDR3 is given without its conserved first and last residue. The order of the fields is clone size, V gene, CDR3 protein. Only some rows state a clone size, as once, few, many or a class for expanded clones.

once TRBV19 ASSNLWSYKGTGIPQPQH
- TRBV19 ASREPGTGRYEQY
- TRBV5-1 ASSLGGSTDTQY
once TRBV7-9 ASSFPGLAGQDTQY
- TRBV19 ASSLGAVSYEQY
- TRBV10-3 AITARFPISPLH
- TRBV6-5 ASSYRQANYEQY
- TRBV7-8 ASSLLTSGGFDEQF
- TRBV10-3 AISEFDTSYEQY
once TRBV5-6 ASSRYSRGQSNQPQH
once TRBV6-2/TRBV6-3 ASSHTGKPPYNEQF
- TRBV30 AWGTGNNYGYT
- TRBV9 ASSPRTGIRNTEAF
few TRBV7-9 ASSHGTQNTEAF
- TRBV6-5 ASSLAGTDYNEQF
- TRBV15 ATSREPLRQGVTEAF
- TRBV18 ASSPTKWTGELF
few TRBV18 ASSPYVETFQRGTQY
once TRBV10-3 AISDRDTNSPLH
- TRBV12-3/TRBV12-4 ASSLGHQPQH
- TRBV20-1 SASKSAYEQY
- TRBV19 ASSIEVGARQPQH
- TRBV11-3 ASSSRTGTSGTYTGELF
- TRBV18 ASSRDRVSSYEQY
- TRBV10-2 ASTGGMAGGRNEQF
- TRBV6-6 ASSYAGTANTEAF
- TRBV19 ASSISSRRWETQY
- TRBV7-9 ASSLGFGHTYNEQF
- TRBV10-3 AISQDRDGTQY
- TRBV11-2 ASSLGGTGGDYGYT
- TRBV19 ASSINTGYDYGYT
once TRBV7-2 ASSFGPTRGYNSPLH
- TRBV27 ASSPRGSSPLH
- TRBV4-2 ASSQWTSGKYNEQF
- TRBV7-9 ASSRDNEQF
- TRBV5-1 ASSIGQGLTSGANVLT
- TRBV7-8 ASSLGRIYYEQY
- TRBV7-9 ASSSGTGGATNEKLF
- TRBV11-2 ASSFGGPPYNEQF
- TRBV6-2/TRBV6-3 ASSHGGRGTAYGYT
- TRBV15 ATSREQGAGNTIY
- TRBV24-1 ATGLPGANVLT
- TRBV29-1 SVGHDRVGGYT
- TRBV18 ASSQISGNYGYT
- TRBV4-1 ASSQWPDREGNTIY
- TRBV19 ASSLPGGASTDTQY
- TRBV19 ASSIEGVRSFQPQH
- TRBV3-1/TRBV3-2 ASPGRDRERT
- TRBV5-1 ASSVAGYRNIQY